This entry features one TCR beta chain sequence. This sample was included in a study of blood T cell repertoires in COVID-19. Study-level information: Samples came from the United States, Italy and Spain, spanning acute and convalescent COVID-19. Sources were T cells, B-cell-depleted T cells, or PBMCs; the material itself was cDNA or gDNA.

The CDR3 length is 14 residues. Germline CDR1 is LNHDA and CDR2 is SQIVND (reference sequence). Deletions cut 11 bases from V and 5 bases from J, with 18 bases between. In the authors' workflow: Reference gene primer amplification gave nucleated cell count estimates. Sequencing was performed with immunoSEQ multiplex PCR; in TCRdb, only in-frame clones are kept and a portion is missing. V and J calls plus clone size are reproduced from that table; the DNA served to infer D and trimming. The sample lists 250,000 or so clones, roughly four fifths occurring once. Sequenced material: peripheral blood. J is TRBJ1-4 and V is TRBV19, with D perhaps matching TRBD1 (5 bases). The receptor comes from a woman in her 70s with acute or convalescent COVID-19. The CDR3: CASPMGPQNEKLFF. DNA of the CDR3: TGTGCCTCACCGATGGGGCCTCAGAATGAAAAACTGTTTTTT. The full variable domain, rest sourced from reference TRBV19 and TRBJ1-4, is DGGITQSPKYLFRKEGQNVTLSCEQNLNHDAMYWYRQDPGQGLRLIYYSQIVNDFQKGDIAEGYSVSREKKESFPLTVTSAQKNPTAFYLCASPMGPQNEKLFFGSGTQLSVL.